The clone carrying this TCR beta chain was found a few times. Its antigen is still unknown. Time point of the sample: patch test 2, 6 weeks after DPC sensitization. Regarding treatment: therapeutic diphenylcyclopropenone sensitization with weekly scalp DPC. MiXCR was run by TCRdb on the RACE reads, yielding one entry per CDR3 protein. Here the sample spans approximately 120,000 distinct CDR3 sequences, approximately 8.8% being singletons. Germline CDR1 is MNHEY and CDR2 is SMNVEV (reference sequence). The CDR3 consists of 13 residues. Germline trimming cut 6 bases from V and 4 bases from J; bases unmatched to any gene: 2. This entry is derived from a study of human T cells and chemical hapten exposure. Overall study: The scalp of each patient received a weekly diphenylcyclopropenone dose for the full roughly 25-week study. Patch tests applied 0.01% DPC to the upper back and were scored after 6 days.

Whole-study results and caveats: Sensitization with DPC brought no change to TCRs above 1 in 1000 in frequency. Given that the donors had alopecia, their immune response may differ from that seen in healthy people.

The chain combines TRBV27 with TRBJ2-4, with 8 bases that match TRBD1. The sample here was whole blood, taken in connection with sensitization to the hapten diphenylcyclopropenone (DPC). This TCR came from a woman aged 40 to 50 with alopecia areata. Some clones in this sample may be carry-over from other donors' samples. CDR3: CASRGQGKNIQYF. The CDR3 bases are TGTGCCAGCAGAGGACAGGGAAAAAACATTCAGTACTTC.